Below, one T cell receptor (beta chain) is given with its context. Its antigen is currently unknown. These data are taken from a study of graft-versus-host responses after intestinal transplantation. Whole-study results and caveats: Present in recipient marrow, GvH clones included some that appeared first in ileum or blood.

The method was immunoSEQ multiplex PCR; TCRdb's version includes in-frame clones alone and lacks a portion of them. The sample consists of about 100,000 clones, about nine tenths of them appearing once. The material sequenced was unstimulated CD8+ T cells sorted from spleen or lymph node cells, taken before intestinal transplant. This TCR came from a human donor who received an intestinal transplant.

The CDR3 here is CASSQVTGIYEQYF. CDR3 nucleotide sequence: TGCGCCAGCAGCCAAGTCACGGGGATCTACGAGCAGTACTTC. The rearrangement links TRBV4-1 to TRBJ2-7; perhaps TRBD2 as D (5 bases). The CDR3 covers 14 residues. V was cut by 1 base and J by 3 bases, with 10 bases left in between. Germline-derived CDR1 and CDR2 are MGHRA and YSYEKL.